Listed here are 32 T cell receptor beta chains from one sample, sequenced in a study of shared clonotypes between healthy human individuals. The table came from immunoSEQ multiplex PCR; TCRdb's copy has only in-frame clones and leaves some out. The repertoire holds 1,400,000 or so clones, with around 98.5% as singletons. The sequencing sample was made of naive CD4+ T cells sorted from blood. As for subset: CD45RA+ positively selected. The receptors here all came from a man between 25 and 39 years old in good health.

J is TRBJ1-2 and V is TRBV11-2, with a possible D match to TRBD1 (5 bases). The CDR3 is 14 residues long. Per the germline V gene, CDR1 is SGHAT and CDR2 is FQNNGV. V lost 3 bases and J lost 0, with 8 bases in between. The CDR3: CASSLGGANYGYTF. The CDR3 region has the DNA TGTGCCAGCAGCTTGGGAGGGGCTAACTATGGCTACACCTTC.

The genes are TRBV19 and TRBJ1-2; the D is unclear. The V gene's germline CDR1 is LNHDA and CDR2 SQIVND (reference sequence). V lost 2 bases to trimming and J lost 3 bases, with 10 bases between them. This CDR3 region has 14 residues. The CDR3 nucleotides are TGTGCCAGTAGTATAAGGTCGGAGTACTATGGCTACACCTTC. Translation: CASSIRSEYYGYTF.

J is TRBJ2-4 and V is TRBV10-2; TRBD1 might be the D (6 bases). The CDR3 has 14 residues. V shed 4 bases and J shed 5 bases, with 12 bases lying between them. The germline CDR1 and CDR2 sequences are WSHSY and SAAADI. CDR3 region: CASSGGPGQNIQYF. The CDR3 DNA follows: TGCGCCAGCAGTGGGGGGCCGGGGCAAAACATTCAGTACTTC.

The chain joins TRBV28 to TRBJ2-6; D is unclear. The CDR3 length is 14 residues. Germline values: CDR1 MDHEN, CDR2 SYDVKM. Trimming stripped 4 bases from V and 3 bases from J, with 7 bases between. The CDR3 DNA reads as TGTGCCAGCAGTTCTACTATTGGGGCCAACGTCCTGACTTTC. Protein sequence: CASSSTIGANVLTF.

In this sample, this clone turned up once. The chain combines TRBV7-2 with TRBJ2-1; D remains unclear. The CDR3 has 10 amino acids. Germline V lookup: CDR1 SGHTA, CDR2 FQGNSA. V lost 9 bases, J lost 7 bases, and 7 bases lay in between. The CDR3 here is CASGMNEQFF. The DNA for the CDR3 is TGTGCCAGTGGGATGAATGAGCAGTTCTTC. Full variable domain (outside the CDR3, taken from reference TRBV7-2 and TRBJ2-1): GAGVSQSPSNKVTEKGKDVELRCDPISGHTALYWYRQSLGQGLEFLIYFQGNSAPDKSGLPSDRFSAERTGGSVSTLTIQRTQQEDSAVYLCASGMNEQFFGPGTRLTVL.

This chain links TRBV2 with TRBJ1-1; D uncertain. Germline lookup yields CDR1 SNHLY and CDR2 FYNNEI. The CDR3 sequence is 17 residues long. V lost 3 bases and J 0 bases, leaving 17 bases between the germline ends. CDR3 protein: CASSDRRILPLNTEAFF. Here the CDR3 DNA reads TGTGCCAGCAGTGATAGGCGGATTCTACCCCTGAACACTGAAGCTTTCTTT.

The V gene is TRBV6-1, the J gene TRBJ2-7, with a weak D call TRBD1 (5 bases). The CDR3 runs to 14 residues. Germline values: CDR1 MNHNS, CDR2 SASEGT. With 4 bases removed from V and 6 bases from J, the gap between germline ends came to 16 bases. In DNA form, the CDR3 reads TGTGCCAGCAGTGCCGGACAAACAACGGGCGAGCAGTACTTC. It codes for CASSAGQTTGEQYF.

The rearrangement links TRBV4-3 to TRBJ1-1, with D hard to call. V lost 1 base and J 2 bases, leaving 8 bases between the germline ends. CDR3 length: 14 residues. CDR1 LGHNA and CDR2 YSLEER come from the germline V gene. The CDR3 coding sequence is TGCGCCAGCAGCCAAGTACACCAAAACACTGAAGCTTTCTTT. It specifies CASSQVHQNTEAFF.

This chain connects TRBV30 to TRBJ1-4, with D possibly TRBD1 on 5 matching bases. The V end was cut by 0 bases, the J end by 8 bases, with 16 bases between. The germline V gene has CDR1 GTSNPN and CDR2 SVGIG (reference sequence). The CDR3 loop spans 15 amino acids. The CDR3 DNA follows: TGTGCCTGGAGTGTAAACTCGCCTGGGGCGGAAAAACTGTTTTTT. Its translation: CAWSVNSPGAEKLFF. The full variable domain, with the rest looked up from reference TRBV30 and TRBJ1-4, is SQTIHQWPATLVQPVGSPLSLECTVEGTSNPNLYWYRQAAGRGLQLLFYSVGIGQISSEVPQNLSASRPQDRQFILSSKKLLLSDSGFYLCAWSVNSPGAEKLFFGSGTQLSVL.

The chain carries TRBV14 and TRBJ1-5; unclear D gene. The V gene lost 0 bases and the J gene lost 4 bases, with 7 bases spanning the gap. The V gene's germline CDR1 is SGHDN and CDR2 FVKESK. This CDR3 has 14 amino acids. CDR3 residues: CASSQEHGNQPQHF. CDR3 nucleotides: TGTGCCAGCAGCCAAGAGCACGGGAATCAGCCCCAGCATTTT.

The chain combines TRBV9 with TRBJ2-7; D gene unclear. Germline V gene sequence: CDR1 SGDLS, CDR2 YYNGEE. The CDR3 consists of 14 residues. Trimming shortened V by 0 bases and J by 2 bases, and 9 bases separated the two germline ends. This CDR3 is CASSVANYAYEQYF. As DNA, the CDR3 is TGTGCCAGCAGCGTAGCTAACTATGCCTACGAGCAGTACTTC.

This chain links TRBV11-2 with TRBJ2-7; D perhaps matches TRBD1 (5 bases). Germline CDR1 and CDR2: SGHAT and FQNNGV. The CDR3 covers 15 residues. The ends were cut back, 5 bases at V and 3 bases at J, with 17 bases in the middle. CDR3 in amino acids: CASSLQGQQFYEQYF. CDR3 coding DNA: TGTGCCAGCAGCCTCCAGGGCCAACAATTCTACGAGCAGTACTTC.

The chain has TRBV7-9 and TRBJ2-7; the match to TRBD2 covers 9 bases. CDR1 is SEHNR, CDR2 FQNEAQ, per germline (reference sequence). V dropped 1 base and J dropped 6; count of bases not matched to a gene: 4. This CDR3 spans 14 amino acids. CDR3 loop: CASSLVGSGSEQYF. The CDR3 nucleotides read TGTGCCAGCAGCTTAGTGGGTAGCGGGAGCGAGCAGTACTTC.

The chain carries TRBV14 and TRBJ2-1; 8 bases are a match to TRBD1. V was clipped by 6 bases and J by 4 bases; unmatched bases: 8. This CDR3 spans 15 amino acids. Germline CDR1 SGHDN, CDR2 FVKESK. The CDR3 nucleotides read TGTGCCAGCAGTAGGGGACAGGAATATTACAATGAGCAGTTCTTC. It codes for CASSRGQEYYNEQFF.

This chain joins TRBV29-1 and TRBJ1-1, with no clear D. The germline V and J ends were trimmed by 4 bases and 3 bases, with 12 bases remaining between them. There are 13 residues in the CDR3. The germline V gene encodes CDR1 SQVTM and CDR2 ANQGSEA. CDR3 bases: TGCAGCGTTGTTTTGAGGTACCACACTGAAGCTTTCTTT. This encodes CSVVLRYHTEAFF.

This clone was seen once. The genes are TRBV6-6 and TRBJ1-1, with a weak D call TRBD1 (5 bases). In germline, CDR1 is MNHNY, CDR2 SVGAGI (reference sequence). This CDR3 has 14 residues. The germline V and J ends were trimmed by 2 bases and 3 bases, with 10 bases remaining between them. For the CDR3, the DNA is TGTGCCAGCAGTTACATGAAAGGGGACACTGAAGCTTTCTTT. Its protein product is CASSYMKGDTEAFF.

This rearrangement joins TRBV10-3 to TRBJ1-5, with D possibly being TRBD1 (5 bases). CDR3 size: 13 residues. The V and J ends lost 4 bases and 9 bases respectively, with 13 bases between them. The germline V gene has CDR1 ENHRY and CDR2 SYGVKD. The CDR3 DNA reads TGTGCCATCAGTGGGGACGGGTCTAGGCCCCAGCATTTT. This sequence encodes CAISGDGSRPQHF.

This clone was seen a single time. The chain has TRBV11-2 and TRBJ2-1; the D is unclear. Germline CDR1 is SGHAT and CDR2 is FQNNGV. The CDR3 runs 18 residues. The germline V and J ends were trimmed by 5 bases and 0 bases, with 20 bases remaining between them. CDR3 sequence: CASSPTDWSSSSYNEQFF. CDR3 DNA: TGTGCCAGCAGCCCTACCGACTGGAGCTCGAGCTCCTACAATGAGCAGTTCTTC.

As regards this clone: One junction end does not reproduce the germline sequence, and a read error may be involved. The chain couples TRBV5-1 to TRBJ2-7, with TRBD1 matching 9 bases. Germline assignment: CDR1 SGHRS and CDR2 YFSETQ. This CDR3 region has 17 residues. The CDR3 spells CASSFSPPGQGSHEQYF. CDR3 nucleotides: TGCGCCAGCAGCTTCTCACCCCCGGGACAGGGCTCCCACGAGCAGTACTTC.

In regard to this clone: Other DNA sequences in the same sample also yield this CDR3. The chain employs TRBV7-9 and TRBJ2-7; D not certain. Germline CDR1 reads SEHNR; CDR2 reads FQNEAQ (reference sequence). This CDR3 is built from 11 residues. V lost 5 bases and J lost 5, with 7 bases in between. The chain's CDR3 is CASSPFHEQYF. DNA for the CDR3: TGTGCCAGCAGCCCATTCCACGAGCAGTACTTC.

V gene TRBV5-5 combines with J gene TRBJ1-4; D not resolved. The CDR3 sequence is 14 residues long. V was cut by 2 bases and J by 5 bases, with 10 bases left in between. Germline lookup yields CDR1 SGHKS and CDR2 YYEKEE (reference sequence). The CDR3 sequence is CASSFVSINEKLFF. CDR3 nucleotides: TGTGCCAGCAGCTTTGTCAGTATCAATGAAAAACTGTTTTTT.

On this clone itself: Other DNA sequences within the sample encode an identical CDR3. CDR3 sequence (DNA): TGCAGCGTCGGGGGAGGAAATCAGCCCCAGCATTTT. Translation gives CSVGGGNQPQHF. The chain is built from TRBV29-1 and TRBJ1-5; maybe TRBD1 (5 bases). CDR3 length equals 12 residues. From germline, CDR1 is SQVTM and CDR2 ANQGSEA. V was shortened by 6 bases and J by 4 bases, with 10 bases between the two germline ends.

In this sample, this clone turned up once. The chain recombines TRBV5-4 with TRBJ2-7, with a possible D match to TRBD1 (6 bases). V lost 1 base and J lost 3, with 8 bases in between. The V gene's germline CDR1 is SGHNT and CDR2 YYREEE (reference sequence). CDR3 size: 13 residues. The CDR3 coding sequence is TGTGCCAGCAGCTTGTTGACAGGCTACGAGCAGTACTTC. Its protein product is CASSLLTGYEQYF.

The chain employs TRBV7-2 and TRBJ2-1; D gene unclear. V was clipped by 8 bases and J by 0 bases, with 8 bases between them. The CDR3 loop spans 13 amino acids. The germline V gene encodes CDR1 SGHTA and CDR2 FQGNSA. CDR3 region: CASCQVSYNEQFF. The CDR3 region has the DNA TGTGCCAGCTGCCAGGTCTCCTACAATGAGCAGTTCTTC.

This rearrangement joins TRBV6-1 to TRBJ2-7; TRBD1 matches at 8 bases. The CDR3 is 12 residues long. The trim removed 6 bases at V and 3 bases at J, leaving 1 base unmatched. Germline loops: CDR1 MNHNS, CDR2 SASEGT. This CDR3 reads CASRGQDYEQYF. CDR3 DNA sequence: TGTGCCAGCAGGGGACAGGACTACGAGCAGTACTTC.

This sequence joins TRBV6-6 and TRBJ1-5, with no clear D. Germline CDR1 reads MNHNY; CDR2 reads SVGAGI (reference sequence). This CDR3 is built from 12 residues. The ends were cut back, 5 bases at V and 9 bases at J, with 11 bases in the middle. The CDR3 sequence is CASSPRERPQHF. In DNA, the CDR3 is TGTGCCAGCAGTCCCCGGGAGCGGCCCCAGCATTTT.

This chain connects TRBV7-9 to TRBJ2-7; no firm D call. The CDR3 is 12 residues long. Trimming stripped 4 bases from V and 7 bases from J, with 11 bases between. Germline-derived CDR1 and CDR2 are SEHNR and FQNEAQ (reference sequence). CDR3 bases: TGTGCCAGCAGCTCCACGGTGGGGGAGCAGTACTTC. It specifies CASSSTVGEQYF.

The chain's CDR3 is CASSPGPGNQPQHF. CDR3 DNA: TGTGCCAGCAGTCCGGGACCGGGCAATCAGCCCCAGCATTTT. J is TRBJ1-5 and V is TRBV28, with D possibly matching TRBD1 (5 bases). The germline CDR1 and CDR2 sequences are MDHEN and SYDVKM. The CDR3 sequence is 14 residues long. V shed 5 bases and J shed 2 bases, with 10 bases lying between them.

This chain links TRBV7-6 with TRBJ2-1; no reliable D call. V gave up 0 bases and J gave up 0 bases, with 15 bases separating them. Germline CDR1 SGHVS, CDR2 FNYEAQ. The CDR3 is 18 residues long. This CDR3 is CASSLAHRGASSYNEQFF. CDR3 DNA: TGTGCCAGCAGCTTAGCGCATCGCGGTGCCAGCTCCTACAATGAGCAGTTCTTC.

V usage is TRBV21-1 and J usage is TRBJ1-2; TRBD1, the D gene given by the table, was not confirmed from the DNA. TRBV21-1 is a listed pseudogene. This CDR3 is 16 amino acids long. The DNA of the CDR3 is TGTGCCAGCAGCAAAGAAAGGGACAGGGAGCCATATGGCTACACCTTC. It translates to CASSKERDREPYGYTF.

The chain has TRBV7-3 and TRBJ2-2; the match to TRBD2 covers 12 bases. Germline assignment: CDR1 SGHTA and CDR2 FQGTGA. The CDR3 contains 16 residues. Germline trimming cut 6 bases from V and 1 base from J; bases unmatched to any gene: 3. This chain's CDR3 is CASSRTSGMNTGELFF. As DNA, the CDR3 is TGTGCCAGCAGTCGGACTAGCGGGATGAACACCGGGGAGCTGTTTTTT.

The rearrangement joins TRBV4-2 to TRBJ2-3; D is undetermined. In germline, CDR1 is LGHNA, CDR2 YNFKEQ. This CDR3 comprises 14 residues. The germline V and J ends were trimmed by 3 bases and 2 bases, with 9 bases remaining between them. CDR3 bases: TGTGCCAGCAGCCACGGAATAGACACAGATACGCAGTATTTT. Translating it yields CASSHGIDTDTQYF.